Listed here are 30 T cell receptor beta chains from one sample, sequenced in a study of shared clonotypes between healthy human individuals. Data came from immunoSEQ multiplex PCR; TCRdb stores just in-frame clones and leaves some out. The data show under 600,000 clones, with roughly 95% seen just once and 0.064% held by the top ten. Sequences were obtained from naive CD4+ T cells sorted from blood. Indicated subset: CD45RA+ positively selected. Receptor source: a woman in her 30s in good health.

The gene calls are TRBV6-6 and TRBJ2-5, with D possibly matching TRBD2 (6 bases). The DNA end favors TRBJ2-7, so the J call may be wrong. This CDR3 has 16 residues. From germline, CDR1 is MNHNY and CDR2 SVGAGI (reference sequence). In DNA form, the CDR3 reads TGTGCCAGCAGGGGAACTAGCCGGGCCGCAGGGCACGAGCAGTACTTC. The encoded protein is CASRGTSRAAGHEQYF.

The CDR3 sequence is CASNSNGGYEQYF. The CDR3 nucleotides are TGTGCCAGCAACTCCAATGGTGGGTACGAGCAGTACTTC. The chain joins TRBV6-5 to TRBJ2-7; D remains ambiguous. V was cut by 7 bases and J by 4 bases, with 14 bases left in between. CDR1 MNHEY and CDR2 SVGAGI come from the germline V gene. This CDR3 region has 13 residues.

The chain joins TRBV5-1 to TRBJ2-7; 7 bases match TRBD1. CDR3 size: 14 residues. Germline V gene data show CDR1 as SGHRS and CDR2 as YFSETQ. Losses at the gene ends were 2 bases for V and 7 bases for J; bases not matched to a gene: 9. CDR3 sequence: CASSFPDRINEQYF. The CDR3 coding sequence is TGCGCCAGCAGCTTTCCGGACAGGATTAATGAGCAGTACTTC.

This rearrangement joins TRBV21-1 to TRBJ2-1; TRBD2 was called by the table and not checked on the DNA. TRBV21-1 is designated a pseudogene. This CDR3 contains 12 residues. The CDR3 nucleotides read TGTGCCAGCGCCCACCTATACAATGAGCAGTTCTTC. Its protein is CASAHLYNEQFF.

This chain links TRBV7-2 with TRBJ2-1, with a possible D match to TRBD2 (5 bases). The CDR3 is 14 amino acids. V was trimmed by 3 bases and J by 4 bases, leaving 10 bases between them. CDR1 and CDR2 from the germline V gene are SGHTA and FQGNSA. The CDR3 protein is CASSFLAGYNEQFF. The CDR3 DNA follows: TGTGCCAGCAGCTTTCTAGCAGGTTACAATGAGCAGTTCTTC. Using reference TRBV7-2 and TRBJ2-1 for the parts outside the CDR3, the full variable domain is GAGVSQSPSNKVTEKGKDVELRCDPISGHTALYWYRQSLGQGLEFLIYFQGNSAPDKSGLPSDRFSAERTGGSVSTLTIQRTQQEDSAVYLCASSFLAGYNEQFFGPGTRLTVL.

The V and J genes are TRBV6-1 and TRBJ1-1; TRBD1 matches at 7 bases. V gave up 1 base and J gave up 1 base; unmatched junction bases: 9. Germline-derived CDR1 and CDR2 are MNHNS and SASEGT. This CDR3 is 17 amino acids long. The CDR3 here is CASSEEYRGKWNTEAFF. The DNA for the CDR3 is TGTGCCAGCAGTGAAGAATACAGGGGTAAGTGGAACACTGAAGCTTTCTTT.

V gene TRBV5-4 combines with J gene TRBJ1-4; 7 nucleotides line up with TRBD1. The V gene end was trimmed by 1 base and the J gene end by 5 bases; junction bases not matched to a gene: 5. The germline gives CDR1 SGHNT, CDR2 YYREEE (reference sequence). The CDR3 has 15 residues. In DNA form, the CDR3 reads TGTGCCAGCAGCTTGAAGGGACAGAAGAATGAAAAACTGTTTTTT. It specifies CASSLKGQKNEKLFF.

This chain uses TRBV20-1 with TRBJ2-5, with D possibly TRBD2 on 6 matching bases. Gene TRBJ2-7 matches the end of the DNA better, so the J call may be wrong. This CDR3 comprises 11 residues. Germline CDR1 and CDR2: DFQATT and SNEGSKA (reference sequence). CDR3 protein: CSAASGGEQYF. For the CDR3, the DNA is TGCAGTGCTGCCTCCGGGGGCGAGCAGTACTTC.

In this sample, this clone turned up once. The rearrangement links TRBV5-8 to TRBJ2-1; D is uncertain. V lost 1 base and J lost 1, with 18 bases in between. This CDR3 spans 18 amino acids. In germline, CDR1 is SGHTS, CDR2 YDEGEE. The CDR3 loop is CASSLYFIVGRSYNEQFF. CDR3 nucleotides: TGTGCCAGCAGCTTGTATTTCATAGTGGGCCGATCCTACAATGAGCAGTTCTTC. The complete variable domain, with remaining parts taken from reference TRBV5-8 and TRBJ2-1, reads EAGVTQSPTHLIKTRGQQATLRCSPISGHTSVYWYQQALGLGLQFLLWYDEGEERNRGNFPPRFSGRQFPNYSSELNVNALELEDSALYLCASSLYFIVGRSYNEQFFGPGTRLTVL.

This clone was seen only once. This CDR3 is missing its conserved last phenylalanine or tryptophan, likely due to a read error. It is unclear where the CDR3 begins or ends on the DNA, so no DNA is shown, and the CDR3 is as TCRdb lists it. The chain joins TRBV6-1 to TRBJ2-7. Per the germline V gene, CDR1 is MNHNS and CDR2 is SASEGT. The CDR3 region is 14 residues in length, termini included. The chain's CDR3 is CASSDGGGMGQTLG.

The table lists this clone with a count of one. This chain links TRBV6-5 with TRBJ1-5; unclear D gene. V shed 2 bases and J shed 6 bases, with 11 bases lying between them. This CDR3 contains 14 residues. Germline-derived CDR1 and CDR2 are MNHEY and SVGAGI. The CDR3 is CASSYRSRSQPQHF. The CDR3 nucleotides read TGTGCCAGCAGTTACAGGTCTAGGAGTCAGCCCCAGCATTTT.

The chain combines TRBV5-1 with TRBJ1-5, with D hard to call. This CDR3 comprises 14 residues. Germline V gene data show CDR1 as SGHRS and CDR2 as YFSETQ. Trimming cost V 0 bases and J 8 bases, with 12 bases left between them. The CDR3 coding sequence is TGCGCCAGCAGCTTGGATTGGGGTACGGAGCCCCAGCATTTT. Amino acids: CASSLDWGTEPQHF.

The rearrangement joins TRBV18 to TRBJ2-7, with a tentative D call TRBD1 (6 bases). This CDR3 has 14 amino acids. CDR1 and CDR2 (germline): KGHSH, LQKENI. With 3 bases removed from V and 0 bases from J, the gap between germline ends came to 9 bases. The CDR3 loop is CASSPRDTSYEQYF. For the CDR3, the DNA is TGTGCCAGCTCACCCAGGGACACCTCCTACGAGCAGTACTTC.

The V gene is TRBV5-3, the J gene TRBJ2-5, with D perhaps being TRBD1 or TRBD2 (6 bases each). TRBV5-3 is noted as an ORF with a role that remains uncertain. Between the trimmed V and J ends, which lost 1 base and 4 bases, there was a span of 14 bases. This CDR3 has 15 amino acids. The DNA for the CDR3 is TGTGCCAGAAGCTTGAGGGGGGATCCGATAGAGACCCAGTACTTC. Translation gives CARSLRGDPIETQYF.

The CDR3 here is CASSEGWAPRAETQYF. The CDR3 coding sequence is TGTGCCAGTAGTGAAGGATGGGCCCCAAGGGCGGAGACCCAGTACTTC. The chain uses TRBV19 and TRBJ2-5; D gene ambiguous. The CDR3 has 16 amino acids. Germline V gene data show CDR1 as LNHDA and CDR2 as SQIVND (reference sequence). V was cut by 5 bases and J by 5 bases, with 21 bases left in between.

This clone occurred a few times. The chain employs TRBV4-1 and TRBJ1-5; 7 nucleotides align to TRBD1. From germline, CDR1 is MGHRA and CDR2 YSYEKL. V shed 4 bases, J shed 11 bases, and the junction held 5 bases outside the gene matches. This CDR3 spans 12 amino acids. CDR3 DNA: TGCGCCAGCAGCCTTGCAGGGGGGACCCAGCATTTT. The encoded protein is CASSLAGGTQHF.

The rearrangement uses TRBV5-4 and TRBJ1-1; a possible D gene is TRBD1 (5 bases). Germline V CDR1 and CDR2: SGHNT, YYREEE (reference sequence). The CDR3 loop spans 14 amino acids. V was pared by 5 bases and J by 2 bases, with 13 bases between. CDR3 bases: TGTGCCAGCAGTGTACAGGACACCAACACTGAAGCTTTCTTT. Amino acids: CASSVQDTNTEAFF.

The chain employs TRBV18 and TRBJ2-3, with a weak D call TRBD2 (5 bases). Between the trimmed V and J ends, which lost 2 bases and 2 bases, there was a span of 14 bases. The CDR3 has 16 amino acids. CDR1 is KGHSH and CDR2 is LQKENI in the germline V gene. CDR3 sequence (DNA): TGTGCCAGCTCACCAGCTTCAGCGGCCATCACAGATACGCAGTATTTT. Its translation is CASSPASAAITDTQYF.

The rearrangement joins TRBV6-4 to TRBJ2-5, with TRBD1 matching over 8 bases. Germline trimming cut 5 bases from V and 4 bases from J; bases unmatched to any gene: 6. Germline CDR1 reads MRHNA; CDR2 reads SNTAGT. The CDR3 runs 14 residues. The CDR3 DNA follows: TGTGCCAGCAGTCGGACAGGGTGGGGAGAGACCCAGTACTTC. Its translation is CASSRTGWGETQYF.

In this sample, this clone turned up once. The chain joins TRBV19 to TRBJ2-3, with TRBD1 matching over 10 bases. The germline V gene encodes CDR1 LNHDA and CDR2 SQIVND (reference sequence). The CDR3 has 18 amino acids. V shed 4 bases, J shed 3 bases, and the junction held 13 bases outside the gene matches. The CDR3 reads CASSRRSGTGEITDTQYF. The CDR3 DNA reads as TGTGCCAGTAGTAGGCGTTCCGGGACAGGGGAGATTACAGATACGCAGTATTTT. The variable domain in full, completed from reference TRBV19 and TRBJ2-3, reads DGGITQSPKYLFRKEGQNVTLSCEQNLNHDAMYWYRQDPGQGLRLIYYSQIVNDFQKGDIAEGYSVSREKKESFPLTVTSAQKNPTAFYLCASSRRSGTGEITDTQYFGPGTRLTVL.

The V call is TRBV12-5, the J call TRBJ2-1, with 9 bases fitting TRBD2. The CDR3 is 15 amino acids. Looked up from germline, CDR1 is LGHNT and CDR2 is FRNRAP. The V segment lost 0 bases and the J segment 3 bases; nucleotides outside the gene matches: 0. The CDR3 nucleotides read TGTGCTAGTGGTTTGGTGCGGGAGGGCTACAATGAGCAGTTCTTC. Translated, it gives CASGLVREGYNEQFF.

CDR3 DNA sequence: TGTGCCAGCAGCGCGGGACAGGGGGGAGATACGCAGTATTTT. This encodes CASSAGQGGDTQYF. This rearrangement joins TRBV9 to TRBJ2-3; 11 bases agree with TRBD1. Germline V gene data show CDR1 as SGDLS and CDR2 as YYNGEE. The V and J ends lost 3 bases and 5 bases, in that order; junction bases with no gene match: 2. This CDR3 has 14 amino acids.

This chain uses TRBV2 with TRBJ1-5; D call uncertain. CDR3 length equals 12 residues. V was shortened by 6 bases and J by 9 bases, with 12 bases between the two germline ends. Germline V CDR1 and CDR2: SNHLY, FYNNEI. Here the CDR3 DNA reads TGTGCCAGCAGGGTCCGAGGAGGGCCCCAGCATTTT. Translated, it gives CASRVRGGPQHF.

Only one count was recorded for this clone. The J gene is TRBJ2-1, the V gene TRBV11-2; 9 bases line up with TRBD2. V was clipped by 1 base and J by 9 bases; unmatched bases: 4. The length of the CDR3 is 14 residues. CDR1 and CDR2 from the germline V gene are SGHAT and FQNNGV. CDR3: CASSLVSGRPEQFF. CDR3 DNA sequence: TGTGCCAGCAGCTTAGTGAGCGGGAGGCCTGAGCAGTTCTTC.

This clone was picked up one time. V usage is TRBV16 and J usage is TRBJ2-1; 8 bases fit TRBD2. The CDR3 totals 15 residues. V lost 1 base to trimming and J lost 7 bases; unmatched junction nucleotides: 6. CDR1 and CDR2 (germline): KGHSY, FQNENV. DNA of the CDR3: TGTGCCAGCAGCCAATTTCAAGCGGGAGATAATGAGCAGTTCTTC. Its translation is CASSQFQAGDNEQFF. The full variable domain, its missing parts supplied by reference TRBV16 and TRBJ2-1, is GEEVAQTPKHLVRGEGQKAKLYCAPIKGHSYVFWYQQVLKNEFKFLISFQNENVFDETGMPKERFSAKCLPNSPCSLEIQATKLEDSAVYFCASSQFQAGDNEQFFGPGTRLTVL.

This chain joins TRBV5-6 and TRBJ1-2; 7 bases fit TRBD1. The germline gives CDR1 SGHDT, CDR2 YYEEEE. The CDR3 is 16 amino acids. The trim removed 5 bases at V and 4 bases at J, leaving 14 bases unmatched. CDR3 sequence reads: CASRPGQTTITYGYTF. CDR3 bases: TGTGCCAGCAGGCCGGGACAGACCACGATCACCTATGGCTACACCTTC.

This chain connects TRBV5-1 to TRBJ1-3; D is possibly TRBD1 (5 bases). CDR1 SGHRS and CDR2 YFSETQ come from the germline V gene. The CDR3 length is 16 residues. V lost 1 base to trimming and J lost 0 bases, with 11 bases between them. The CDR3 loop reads CASSLTGESSGNTIYF. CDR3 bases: TGCGCCAGCAGCTTGACAGGCGAGTCCTCTGGAAACACCATATATTTT.

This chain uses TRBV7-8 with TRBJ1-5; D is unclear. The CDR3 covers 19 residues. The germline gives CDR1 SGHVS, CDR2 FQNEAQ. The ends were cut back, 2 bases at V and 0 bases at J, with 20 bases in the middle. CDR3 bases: TGTGCCAGCAGCTTACAGGTCGGCGGGCCAGAATCTAGCAATCAGCCCCAGCATTTT. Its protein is CASSLQVGGPESSNQPQHF. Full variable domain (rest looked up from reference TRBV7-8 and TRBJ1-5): GAGVSQSPRYKVAKRGQDVALRCDPISGHVSLFWYQQALGQGPEFLTYFQNEAQLDKSGLPSDRFFAERPEGSVSTLKIQRTQQEDSAVYLCASSLQVGGPESSNQPQHFGDGTRLSIL.

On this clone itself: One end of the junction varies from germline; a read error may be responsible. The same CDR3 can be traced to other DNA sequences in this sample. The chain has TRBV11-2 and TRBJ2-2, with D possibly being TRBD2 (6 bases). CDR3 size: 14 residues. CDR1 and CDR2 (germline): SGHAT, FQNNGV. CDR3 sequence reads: CASSLTSLTGELFF. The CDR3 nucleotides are TGTGCCAGCAGCTTAACTAGCCTAACCGGGGAACTGTTTTTT. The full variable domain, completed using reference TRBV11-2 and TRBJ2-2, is EAGVAQSPRYKIIEKRQSVAFWCNPISGHATLYWYQQILGQGPKLLIQFQNNGVVDDSQLPKDRFSAERLKGVDSTLKIQPAKLEDSAVYLCASSLTSLTGELFFGEGSRLTVL.

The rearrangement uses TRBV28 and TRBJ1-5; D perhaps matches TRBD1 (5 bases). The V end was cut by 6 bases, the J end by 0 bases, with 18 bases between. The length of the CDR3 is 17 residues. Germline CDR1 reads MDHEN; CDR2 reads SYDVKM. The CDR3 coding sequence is TGTGCCAGCAGCCAGGGCCTGGGTGCCTATAGCAATCAGCCCCAGCATTTT. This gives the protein CASSQGLGAYSNQPQHF. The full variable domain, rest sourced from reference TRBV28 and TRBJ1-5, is DVKVTQSSRYLVKRTGEKVFLECVQDMDHENMFWYRQDPGLGLRLIYFSYDVKMKEKGDIPEGYSVSREKKERFSLILESASTNQTSMYLCASSQGLGAYSNQPQHFGDGTRLSIL.